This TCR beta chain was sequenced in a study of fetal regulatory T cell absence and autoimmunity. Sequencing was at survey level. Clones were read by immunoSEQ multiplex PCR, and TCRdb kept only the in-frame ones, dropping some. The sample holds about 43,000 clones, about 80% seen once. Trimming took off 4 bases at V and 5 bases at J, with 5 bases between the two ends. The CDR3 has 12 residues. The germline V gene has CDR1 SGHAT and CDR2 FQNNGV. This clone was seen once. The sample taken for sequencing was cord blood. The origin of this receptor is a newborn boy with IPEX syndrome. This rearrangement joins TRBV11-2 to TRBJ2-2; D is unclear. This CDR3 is CASSSPTGELFF. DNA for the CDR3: TGTGCCAGCAGCTCCCCGACCGGGGAGCTGTTTTTT.